The 3 T cell receptor beta chains reported below all come from one sample, sequenced in a study of cytomegalovirus exposure and HLA in healthy donors. Vbeta (60) and Jbeta (13) primers were used in the PCR. Clones were sequenced by immunoSEQ multiplex PCR, and TCRdb holds only the in-frame ones, with some missing. The sample yields approximately 190,000 clones, more than 60% seen once. Material: PBMCs. The receptor source for this set is a woman aged 25-40 years in good health and CMV-seropositive.

The chain uses TRBV15 and TRBJ2-3; D is unresolved. V gave up 0 bases and J gave up 0 bases, with 7 bases separating them. CDR1 and CDR2 (germline): LNHNV, YYDKDF (reference sequence). This CDR3 is built from 15 residues. CDR3 region: CATSRDPRSTDTQYF. The CDR3 nucleotides read TGTGCCACCAGCAGAGATCCGCGTAGCACAGATACGCAGTATTTT.

This chain joins TRBV4-3 and TRBJ2-3, with TRBD2 matching 10 bases. This CDR3 has 17 residues. The V segment lost 0 bases and the J segment 0 bases; nucleotides outside the gene matches: 3. Germline loops: CDR1 LGHNA, CDR2 YSLEER. CDR3 sequence reads: CASSQDLAGASTDTQYF. The CDR3 DNA is TGCGCCAGCAGCCAAGATCTAGCGGGGGCTAGCACAGATACGCAGTATTTT.

This sequence joins TRBV20-1 and TRBJ2-1, with D possibly being TRBD1 (5 bases). Deletions cut 7 bases from V and 1 base from J, with 5 bases between. CDR1 is DFQATT, CDR2 SNEGSKA, per germline (reference sequence). There are 11 residues in the CDR3. The CDR3 protein is CSDRSYNEQFF. The CDR3 bases are TGCAGTGACAGGTCCTACAATGAGCAGTTCTTC.